In its sample, the clone carrying this T cell receptor beta chain was seen once. The record originates from a study of blood T cell repertoires in COVID-19. At the level of the study: Both acute and convalescent COVID-19 samples were obtained from the United States, Italy and Spain. PBMCs, B-cell-depleted T cells, or T cells were the source of the cDNA or gDNA that made up the material.

Germline V gene sequence: CDR1 SEHNR, CDR2 FQNEAQ (reference sequence). The V segment lost 5 bases and the J segment 12 bases; nucleotides outside the gene matches: 19. The CDR3 covers 16 residues. Authors' data handling: By means of reference gene primer amplification, nucleated cell counts were estimated. Using immunoSEQ multiplex PCR, the repertoire was profiled, and TCRdb retains in-frame clones only, with some absent. That table gives V, J and clone size, and the DNA gave D and trimming. The sample lists 99,000 or so clones, around 74% occurring once. The receptor was derived from a woman in her sixties or seventies with acute or convalescent COVID-19. This rearrangement joins TRBV7-9 to TRBJ2-1; 7 bases line up with TRBD1. Specimen: peripheral blood. The CDR3 loop is CASSMYSDRSGGRQFF. The DNA of the CDR3 is TGTGCCAGCAGCATGTACTCGGACAGGAGTGGAGGTAGGCAGTTCTTC.